These T cell receptor beta chains were read from a single sample in a study of early T cells in non-severe SARS-CoV-2 infection. Each CDR3 protein is one row after TCRdb ran MiXCR on the 5' RACE reads. The profile shows more than 50,000 distinct CDR3 sequences, around 5.6% of them singletons. The specimen was whole blood. The receptors shown here come from an adult who was a healthcare worker with PCR-confirmed SARS-CoV-2 infection or an uninfected control (not recorded which). CDR3s include the opening cysteine and the closing phenylalanine or tryptophan. A D gene is named only where the DNA matches it firmly. For some rows the clone size is stated as once, few or many, or as a class when expanded; others skip it.

V	J	D	size	CDR3	DNA
TRBV15	TRBJ1-1	.	many	CATSRDVEGTEAFF	TGTGCCACCAGCAGAGATGTAGAGGGCACTGAAGCTTTCTTT
TRBV7-3	TRBJ1-3	TRBD1	.	CASSFSGGQGIRNTIYF	TGTGCCAGCAGCTTTTCAGGGGGACAGGGTATTCGAAACACCATATATTTT
TRBV2	TRBJ1-4	.	many	CASRASRQTGEKLFF	TGTGCCAGCAGGGCCTCTAGACAGACTGGGGAAAAACTGTTTTTT
TRBV7-8	TRBJ2-3	.	.	CASSLAGGRGGSDTQYF	TGTGCCAGCAGCTTAGCGGGTGGCAGGGGAGGTTCAGATACGCAGTATTTT
TRBV30	TRBJ1-2	.	.	CAWSLGVYDGYTF	TGTGCCTGGAGTCTAGGGGTCTACGATGGCTACACCTTC
TRBV5-1	TRBJ1-5	.	.	CASSLDSYSNQPQHF	TGCGCCAGCAGCTTGGACTCCTATAGCAATCAGCCCCAGCATTTT
TRBV12-3/TRBV12-4	TRBJ1-1	.	many	CASSWGGTNTEAFF	TGTGCCAGCAGTTGGGGGGGAACAAACACTGAAGCTTTCTTT
TRBV28	TRBJ1-1	.	many	CASSLGVPLNTEAFF	TGTGCCAGCAGTTTAGGGGTCCCCCTGAACACTGAAGCTTTCTTT
TRBV12-3/TRBV12-4	TRBJ2-2	TRBD1	many	CASSPLTGITGELFF	TGTGCCAGCAGTCCCCTGACAGGGATCACCGGGGAGCTGTTTTTT
TRBV30	TRBJ2-1	TRBD2	many	CAWRSGTSGRSYNEQFF	TGTGCCTGGAGGAGCGGGACTAGCGGGAGGTCCTACAATGAGCAGTTCTTC
TRBV10-3	TRBJ2-7	TRBD1	many	CAISRQGAEEQYF	TGTGCCATCTCGAGACAGGGGGCTGAGGAGCAGTACTTC
TRBV2	TRBJ2-7	TRBD1	many	CASRSTGVTYEQYF	TGTGCCAGCAGGTCCACAGGGGTCACCTACGAGCAGTACTTC
TRBV27	TRBJ1-5	.	many	CASSLLGSNQPQHF	TGTGCCAGCAGTTTATTGGGCAGTAATCAGCCCCAGCATTTT
TRBV10-3	TRBJ1-1	.	many	CAISMLPPQYNTEAFF	TGTGCCATCAGCATGCTGCCCCCGCAATATAACACTGAAGCTTTCTTT
TRBV7-2	TRBJ1-6	.	many	CASSLLEPQESSYNSPLHF	TGTGCCAGCAGCTTATTGGAGCCCCAGGAGAGCTCCTATAATTCACCCCTCCACTTT
TRBV18	TRBJ2-5	.	.	CASSRNGRETQYF	TGTGCCAGCTCACGTAACGGTAGGGAGACCCAGTACTTC
TRBV20-1	TRBJ2-1	.	many	CSARWGSSEQFF	TGCAGTGCTAGGTGGGGGTCCAGTGAGCAGTTCTTC
TRBV11-2	TRBJ2-7	.	many	CASSLDWSPQYEQYF	TGTGCCAGCAGCTTAGATTGGTCCCCTCAATACGAGCAGTACTTC
TRBV29-1	TRBJ2-5	TRBD2	many	CSVGGLAGVGLQETQYF	TGCAGCGTCGGAGGACTAGCGGGAGTTGGGCTCCAAGAGACCCAGTACTTC
TRBV6-2/TRBV6-3	TRBJ2-3	.	.	CASSEKTDTQYF	TGTGCCAGCAGTGAAAAAACAGATACGCAGTATTTT
TRBV7-2	TRBJ2-2	.	many	CASSLGTLGGELFF	TGTGCCAGCAGCTTAGGGACCCTTGGGGGGGAGCTGTTTTTT
TRBV11-2	TRBJ1-2	.	many	CASSLDGNKGYTF	TGTGCCAGCAGCTTAGACGGCAATAAGGGCTACACCTTC
TRBV29-1	TRBJ2-3	TRBD1	few	CSVGDSASTDTQYF	TGCAGCGTTGGGGACAGCGCTAGCACAGATACGCAGTATTTT
TRBV6-5	TRBJ2-7	.	many	CASSSGAYEQYF	TGTGCCAGCAGCTCAGGGGCCTACGAGCAGTACTTC
TRBV5-1	TRBJ2-2	TRBD2	many	CASSPGGLPPTGELFF	TGCGCCAGCAGCCCGGGGGGGCTTCCACCCACCGGGGAGCTGTTTTTT